This TCR beta chain was found in a study of T cell changes during pregnancy in multiple sclerosis (dated by TCRdb to about 2019). For the wider study: Changes in the T cell repertoire over the course of pregnancy were examined in this study in women with multiple sclerosis.

In this sample, this clone turned up once. The antigen this receptor binds is unknown. No much larger clone is present one base from it, and per-base qualities are unavailable. The library was made by the immunoSEQ multiplex PCR assay. TCRdb mirrors the immuneACCESS table, restricted to in-frame sequences. Some clones are absent from its copies; in checked studies, under half trace to an unresolved V gene, and the reason for the others is unknown. In all, the sample holds 40,000 to 50,000 clones, and around 93% of those were seen once. Clones ranked in the top ten supply about 8% of the sample. The CDR3 contains 17 residues, cysteine and phenylalanine counted. Here the CDR3 DNA is all that survives: 51 bases in frame from base 1. The germline V gene provides CDR1 LGHNA and CDR2 YSLEER. Compared with germline, V lacks 4 bases and J lacks 9 bases; bases without a gene match: 17.

The sequence derives from a female donor with multiple sclerosis, enrolled in a pregnancy study. Specimen: CD8+ T cells from peripheral blood mononuclear cells, collected in the third trimester of pregnancy. The sequence links TRBV4-3 to TRBJ2-1, and TRBD2 matches 8 of the central bases. The CDR3 reads as follows: CASSPRPAGVPWGEQFF. The bases are TGCGCCAGCAGCCCCCGGCCAGCGGGAGTTCCCTGGGGTGAGCAGTTCTTC.